This TCR beta chain was sequenced during a study of metastatic and nonmetastatic thyroid tumors. Study-wide background: Malignant and benign thyroid patients had repertoires compared in peripheral blood and tumor or nodule tissue. Notes on the study in general: Benign nodules were reported to have significantly lower TCR beta diversity than malignant thyroid tumors, in blood and tumor.

Source study methods: A classifier of distant metastasis in papillary thyroid cancer was built from CDR3 differences (across clinicopathological groups). TCRdb reprocessed the PCR reads using MiXCR. TCRdb, not the original authors, processed these V and J calls. The table includes about 27,000 clones, roughly 15% detected once. V dropped 3 bases and J dropped 8; count of bases not matched to a gene: 3. The CDR3 is 13 residues long. Germline V gene lookup returns CDR1 KGHSH and CDR2 LQKENI. As concerns this clone: Its antigen remains unidentified.

Before thyroid surgery, none of the patients had received any treatment. This clonotype was obtained from a male donor with papillary thyroid cancer or a benign thyroid nodule (not recorded which). Some clones in this sample may be carry-over from other donors' samples. The V gene is TRBV18, the J gene TRBJ1-2, with 10 nucleotides matching TRBD1. Material for sequencing was blood. This chain's CDR3 is CASSPGTGAGYTF. In DNA, the CDR3 is TGTGCCAGCTCACCCGGGACAGGGGCAGGCTACACCTTC.